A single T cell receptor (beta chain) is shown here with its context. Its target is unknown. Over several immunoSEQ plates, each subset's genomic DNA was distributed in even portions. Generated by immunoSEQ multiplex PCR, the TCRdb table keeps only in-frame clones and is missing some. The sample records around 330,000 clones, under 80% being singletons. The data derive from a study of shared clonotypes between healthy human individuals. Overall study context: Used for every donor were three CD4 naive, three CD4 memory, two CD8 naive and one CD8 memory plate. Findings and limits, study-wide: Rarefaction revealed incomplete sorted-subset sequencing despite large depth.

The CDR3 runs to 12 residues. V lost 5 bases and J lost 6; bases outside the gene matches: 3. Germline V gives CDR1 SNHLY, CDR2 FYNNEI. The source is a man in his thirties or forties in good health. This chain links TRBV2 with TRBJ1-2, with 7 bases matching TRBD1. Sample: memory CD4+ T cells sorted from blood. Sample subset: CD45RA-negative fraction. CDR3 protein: CASSNRGDGYTF. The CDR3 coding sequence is TGTGCCAGCAGTAACAGGGGCGATGGCTACACCTTC.